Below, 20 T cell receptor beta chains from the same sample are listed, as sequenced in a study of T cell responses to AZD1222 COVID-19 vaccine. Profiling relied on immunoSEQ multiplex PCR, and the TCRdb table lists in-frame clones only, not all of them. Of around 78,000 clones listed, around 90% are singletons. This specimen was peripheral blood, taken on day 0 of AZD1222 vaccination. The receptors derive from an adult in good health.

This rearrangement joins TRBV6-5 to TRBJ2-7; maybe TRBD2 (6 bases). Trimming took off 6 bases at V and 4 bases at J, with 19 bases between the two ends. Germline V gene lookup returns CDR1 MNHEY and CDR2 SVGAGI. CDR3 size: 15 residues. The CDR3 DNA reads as TGTGCCAGCAGACCGACGGGAGCCTTGGATTACGAGCAGTACTTC. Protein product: CASRPTGALDYEQYF.

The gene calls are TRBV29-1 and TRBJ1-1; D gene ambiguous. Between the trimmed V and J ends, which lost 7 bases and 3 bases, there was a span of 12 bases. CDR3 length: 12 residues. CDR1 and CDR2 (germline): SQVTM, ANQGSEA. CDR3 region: CSASRRDTEAFF. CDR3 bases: TGCAGCGCTTCACGACGGGACACTGAAGCTTTCTTT.

The CDR3 loop is CASSPAPQETQYF. CDR3 coding DNA: TGTGCCAGCAGCCCCGCCCCGCAAGAGACCCAGTACTTC. The V call is TRBV5-4, the J call TRBJ2-5; D gene uncertain. CDR3 length: 13 amino acids. Trimming left V 4 bases short and J 2 bases short, with 9 bases between. Germline V CDR1 and CDR2: SGHNT, YYREEE (reference sequence).

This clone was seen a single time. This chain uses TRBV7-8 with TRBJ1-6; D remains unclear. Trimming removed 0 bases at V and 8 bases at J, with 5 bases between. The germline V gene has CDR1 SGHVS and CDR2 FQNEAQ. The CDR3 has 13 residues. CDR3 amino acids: CASSLAQDSPLHF. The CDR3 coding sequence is TGTGCCAGCAGCTTAGCGCAGGATTCACCCCTCCACTTT. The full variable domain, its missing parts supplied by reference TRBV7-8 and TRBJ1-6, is GAGVSQSPRYKVAKRGQDVALRCDPISGHVSLFWYQQALGQGPEFLTYFQNEAQLDKSGLPSDRFFAERPEGSVSTLKIQRTQQEDSAVYLCASSLAQDSPLHFGNGTRLTVT.

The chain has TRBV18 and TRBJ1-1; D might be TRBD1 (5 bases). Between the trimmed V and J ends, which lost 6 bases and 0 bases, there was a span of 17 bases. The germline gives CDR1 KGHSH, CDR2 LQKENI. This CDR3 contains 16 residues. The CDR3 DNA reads TGTGCCAGCTCCTCGATGGACATTTCTTTGAACACTGAAGCTTTCTTT. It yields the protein CASSSMDISLNTEAFF.

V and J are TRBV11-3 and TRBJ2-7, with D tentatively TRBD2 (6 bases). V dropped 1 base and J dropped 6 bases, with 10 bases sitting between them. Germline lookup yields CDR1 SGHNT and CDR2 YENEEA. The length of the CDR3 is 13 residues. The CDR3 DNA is TGTGCCAGCAGCTTAGCGGAGGGCCTCGAGCAGTACTTC. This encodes CASSLAEGLEQYF.

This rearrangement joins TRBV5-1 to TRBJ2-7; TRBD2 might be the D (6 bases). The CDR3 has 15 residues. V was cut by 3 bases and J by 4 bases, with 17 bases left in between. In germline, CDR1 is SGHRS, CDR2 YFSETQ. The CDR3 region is CASSWGDPWGYEQYF. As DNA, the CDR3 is TGCGCCAGCAGCTGGGGGGATCCTTGGGGTTACGAGCAGTACTTC.

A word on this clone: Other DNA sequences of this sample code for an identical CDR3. CDR3 amino acids: CASSLTGTSTDTQYF. DNA for the CDR3: TGTGCCAGCAGCTTAACCGGCACTAGCACAGATACGCAGTATTTT. The chain joins TRBV7-3 to TRBJ2-3; D remains ambiguous. The CDR3 has 15 amino acids. Trimming stripped 0 bases from V and 0 bases from J, with 7 bases between. Germline values: CDR1 SGHTA, CDR2 FQGTGA.

The CDR3 nucleotides are TGCGCCAGCAGCGGAAGACAGGGCCTCTGGGGCTACACCTTC. Protein sequence: CASSGRQGLWGYTF. This rearrangement joins TRBV4-1 to TRBJ1-2; 7 bases align to TRBD1. Germline V gives CDR1 MGHRA, CDR2 YSYEKL. The junction had 11 bases not matched to a gene; V was cut back by 5 bases and J by 8 bases. The CDR3 contains 14 residues.

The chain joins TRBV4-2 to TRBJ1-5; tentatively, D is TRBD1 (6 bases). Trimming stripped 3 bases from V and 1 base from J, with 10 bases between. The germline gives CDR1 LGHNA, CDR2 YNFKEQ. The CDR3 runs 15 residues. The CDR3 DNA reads TGTGCCAGCAGCCAGCTACAGGGAAGCAATCAGCCCCAGCATTTT. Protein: CASSQLQGSNQPQHF.

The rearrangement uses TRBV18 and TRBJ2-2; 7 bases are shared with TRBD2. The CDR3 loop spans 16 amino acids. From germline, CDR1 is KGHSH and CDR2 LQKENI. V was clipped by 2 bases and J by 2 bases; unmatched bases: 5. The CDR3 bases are TGTGCCAGCTCACCAGGGCTAGCGGTTAACACCGGGGAGCTGTTTTTT. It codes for CASSPGLAVNTGELFF.

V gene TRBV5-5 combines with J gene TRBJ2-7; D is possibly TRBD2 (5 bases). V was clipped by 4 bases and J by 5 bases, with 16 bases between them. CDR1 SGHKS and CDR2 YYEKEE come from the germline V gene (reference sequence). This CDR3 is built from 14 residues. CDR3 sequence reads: CASSPWRSGNEQYF. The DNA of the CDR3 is TGTGCCAGCAGCCCCTGGCGGTCCGGGAACGAGCAGTACTTC. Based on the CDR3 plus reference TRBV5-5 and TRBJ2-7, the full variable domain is DAGVTQSPTHLIKTRGQQVTLRCSPISGHKSVSWYQQVLGQGPQFIFQYYEKEERGRGNFPDRFSARQFPNYSSELNVNALLLGDSALYLCASSPWRSGNEQYFGPGTRLTVT.

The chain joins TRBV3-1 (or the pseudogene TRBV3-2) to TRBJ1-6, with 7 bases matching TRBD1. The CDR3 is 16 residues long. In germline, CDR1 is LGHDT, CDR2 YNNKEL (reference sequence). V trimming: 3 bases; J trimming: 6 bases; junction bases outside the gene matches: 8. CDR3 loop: CASSQYTGDLNSPLHF. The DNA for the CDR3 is TGTGCCAGCAGCCAGTATACAGGGGACCTTAATTCACCCCTCCACTTT.

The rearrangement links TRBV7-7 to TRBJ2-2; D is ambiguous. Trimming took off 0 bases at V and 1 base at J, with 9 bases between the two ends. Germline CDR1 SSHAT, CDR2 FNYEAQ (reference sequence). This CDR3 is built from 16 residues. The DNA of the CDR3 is TGTGCCAGCAGCTTAGCGATCACTGTGAACACCGGGGAGCTGTTTTTT. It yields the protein CASSLAITVNTGELFF. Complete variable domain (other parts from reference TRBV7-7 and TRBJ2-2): GAGVSQSPRYKVTKRGQDVTLRCDPISSHATLYWYQQALGQGPEFLTYFNYEAQPDKSGLPSDRFSAERPEGSISTLTIQRTEQRDSAMYRCASSLAITVNTGELFFGEGSRLTVL.

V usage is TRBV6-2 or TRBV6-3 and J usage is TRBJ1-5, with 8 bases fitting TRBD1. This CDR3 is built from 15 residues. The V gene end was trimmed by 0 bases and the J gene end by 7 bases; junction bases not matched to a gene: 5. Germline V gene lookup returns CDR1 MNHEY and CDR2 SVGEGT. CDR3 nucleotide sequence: TGTGCCAGCAGTTACTCAGGACAGGGTCAGCAGCCCCAGCATTTT. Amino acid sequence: CASSYSGQGQQPQHF.

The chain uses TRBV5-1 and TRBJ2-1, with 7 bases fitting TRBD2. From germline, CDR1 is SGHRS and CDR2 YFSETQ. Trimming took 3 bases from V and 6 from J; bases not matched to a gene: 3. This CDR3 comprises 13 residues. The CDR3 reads CASSWGRANEQFF. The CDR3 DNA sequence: TGCGCCAGCAGCTGGGGGAGGGCCAATGAGCAGTTCTTC.

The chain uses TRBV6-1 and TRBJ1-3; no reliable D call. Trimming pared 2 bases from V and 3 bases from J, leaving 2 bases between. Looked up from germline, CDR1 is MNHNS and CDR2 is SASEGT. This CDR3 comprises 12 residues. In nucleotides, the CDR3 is TGTGCCAGCAGTGAAATTGGAAACACCATATATTTT. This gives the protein CASSEIGNTIYF.

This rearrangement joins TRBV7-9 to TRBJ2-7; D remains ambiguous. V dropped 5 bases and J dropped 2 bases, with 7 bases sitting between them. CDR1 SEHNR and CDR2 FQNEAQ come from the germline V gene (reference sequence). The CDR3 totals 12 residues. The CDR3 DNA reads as TGTGCCAGCAGCCCCTTTCCCTACGAGCAGTACTTC. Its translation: CASSPFPYEQYF. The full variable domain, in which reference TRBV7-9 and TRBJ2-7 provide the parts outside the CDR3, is DTGVSQNPRHKITKRGQNVTFRCDPISEHNRLYWYRQTLGQGPEFLTYFQNEAQLEKSRLLSDRFSAERPKGSFSTLEIQRTEQGDSAMYLCASSPFPYEQYFGPGTRLTVT.

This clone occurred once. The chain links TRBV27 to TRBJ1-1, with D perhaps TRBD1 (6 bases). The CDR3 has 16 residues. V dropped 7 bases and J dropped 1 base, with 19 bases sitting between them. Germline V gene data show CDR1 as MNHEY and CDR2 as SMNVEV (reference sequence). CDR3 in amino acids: CASTPLSQGPNTEAFF. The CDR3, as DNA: TGTGCCAGCACCCCTTTATCCCAGGGGCCGAACACTGAAGCTTTCTTT.

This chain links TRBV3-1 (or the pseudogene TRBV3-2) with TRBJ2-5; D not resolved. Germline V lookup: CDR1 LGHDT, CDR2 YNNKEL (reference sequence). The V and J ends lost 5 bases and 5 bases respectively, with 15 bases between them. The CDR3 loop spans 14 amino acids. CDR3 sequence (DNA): TGTGCCAGCAGCTCTCCCCCGGGCCTCGAGACCCAGTACTTC. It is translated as CASSSPPGLETQYF.